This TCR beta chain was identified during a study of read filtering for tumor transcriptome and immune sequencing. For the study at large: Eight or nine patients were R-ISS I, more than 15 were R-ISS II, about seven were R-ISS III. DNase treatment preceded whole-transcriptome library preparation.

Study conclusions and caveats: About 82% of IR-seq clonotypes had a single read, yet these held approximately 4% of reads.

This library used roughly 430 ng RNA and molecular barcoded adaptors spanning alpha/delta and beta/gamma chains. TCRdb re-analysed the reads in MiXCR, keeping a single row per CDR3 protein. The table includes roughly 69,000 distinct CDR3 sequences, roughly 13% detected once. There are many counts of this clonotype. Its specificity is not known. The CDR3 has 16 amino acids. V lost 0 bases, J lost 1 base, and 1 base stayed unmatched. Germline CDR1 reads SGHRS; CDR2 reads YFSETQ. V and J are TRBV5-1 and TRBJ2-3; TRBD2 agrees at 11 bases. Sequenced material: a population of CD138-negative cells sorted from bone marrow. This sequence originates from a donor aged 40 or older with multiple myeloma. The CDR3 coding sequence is TGCGCCAGCAGCTTGGGGGGACTAGCGGGCACAGATACGCAGTATTTT. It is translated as CASSLGGLAGTDTQYF.